The source of this T cell receptor (beta chain) is a study of T cell responses to AZD1222 COVID-19 vaccine. Findings and limits, study-wide: In the spike-specific TCR repertoire, nearly half reportedly target unmutated variant regions. At baseline, seropositivity was found in only 6 or 7 AZD1222 recipients. Mostly white British, mostly female donors; authors suggested clonal diversity may be underestimated.

As regards this clone: No antigen is known for it.

Produced via immunoSEQ multiplex PCR; TCRdb's table is partial and in-frame only. The sample contains around 63,000 clones, 85% of which appear only once. The germline V gene has CDR1 MDHEN and CDR2 SYDVKM. V gave up 7 bases and J gave up 2 bases, with 12 bases separating them. This CDR3 has 13 residues. The sequence came from an adult in good health. This chain links TRBV28 with TRBJ2-7; the D call may be TRBD1 or TRBD2 (7 bases each). Here the sequenced sample was peripheral blood, taken on day 0 of AZD1222 vaccination. The CDR3 sequence is CASIPGGAYEQYF. In nucleotides, the CDR3 is TGTGCCAGCATACCAGGGGGGGCCTACGAGCAGTACTTC.